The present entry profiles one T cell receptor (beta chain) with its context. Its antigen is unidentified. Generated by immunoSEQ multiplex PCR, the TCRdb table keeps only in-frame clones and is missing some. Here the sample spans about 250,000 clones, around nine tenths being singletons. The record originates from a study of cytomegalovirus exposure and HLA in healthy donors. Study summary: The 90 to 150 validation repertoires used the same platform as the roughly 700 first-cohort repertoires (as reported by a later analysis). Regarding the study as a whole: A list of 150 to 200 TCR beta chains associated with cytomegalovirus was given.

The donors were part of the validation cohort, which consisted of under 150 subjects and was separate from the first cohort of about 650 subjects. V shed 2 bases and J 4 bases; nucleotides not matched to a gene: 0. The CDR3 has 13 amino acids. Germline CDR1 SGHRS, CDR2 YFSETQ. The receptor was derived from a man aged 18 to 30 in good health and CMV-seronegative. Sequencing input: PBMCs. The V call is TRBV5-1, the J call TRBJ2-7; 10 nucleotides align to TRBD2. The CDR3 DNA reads TGCGCCAGCAGCTTACTAGCGGGATACGAGCAGTACTTC. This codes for CASSLLAGYEQYF.